This TCR beta chain was obtained from a study of Graves' ophthalmopathy and Graves' hyperthyroidism. Germline lookup yields CDR1 SGDLS and CDR2 YYNGEE. Trimming removed 0 bases from V and 4 bases from J, with 11 bases in between. CDR3 size: 14 residues. Transcripts of RNA were the source for amplifying TCR beta CDR3 regions. RT-PCR was first run with HTBI primers, then multiplex PCR in a second round. TCRdb analysed the multiplex PCR reads with MiXCR anew, one entry per CDR3 protein. The table records 300,000 to 450,000 distinct CDR3 sequences, 17% of them present only once. This clonotype was counted many times. Its antigen is currently unknown. Whole-study findings and limits: As the model predicted ophthalmopathy progression, it achieved a sensitivity of 55% to 71% and a specificity of about 72%.

V gene TRBV9 combines with J gene TRBJ2-7; D possibly corresponds to TRBD2 (6 bases). The origin of this receptor is an adult woman with stable Graves' hyperthyroidism. Specimen: peripheral blood. CDR3 region: CASSVGTGVYEQYF. The CDR3 coding sequence is TGTGCCAGCAGCGTAGGAACGGGAGTATACGAGCAGTACTTC.